The entry below gives a single T cell receptor beta chain sequence along with its context. This entry comes from a study of blood T cell repertoires in COVID-19. Study overall: T cells, B-cell-depleted T cells, or PBMCs provided the cDNA or gDNA that served as material.

Source study methods: The assay estimated nucleated cells by amplifying reference gene primers. Using immunoSEQ multiplex PCR, the repertoire was profiled, and TCRdb retains in-frame clones only, with some absent. V, J and clone size reflect that table, while D and trimming were determined from the DNA. The sample carries approximately 120,000 clones, about 74% recorded once. Sequences were obtained from peripheral blood. This TCR derives from a man in his fifties or sixties with acute or convalescent COVID-19.

CDR3 region: CASSVEPQGGYEQYF. The CDR3 DNA follows: TGTGCCAGCAGCGTAGAACCCCAGGGAGGCTACGAGCAGTACTTC. The chain joins TRBV9 to TRBJ2-7, with D possibly matching TRBD2 (6 bases). Deletions cut 0 bases from V and 3 bases from J, with 13 bases between. The CDR3 extends over 15 amino acids. CDR1 and CDR2 from the germline V gene are SGDLS and YYNGEE.